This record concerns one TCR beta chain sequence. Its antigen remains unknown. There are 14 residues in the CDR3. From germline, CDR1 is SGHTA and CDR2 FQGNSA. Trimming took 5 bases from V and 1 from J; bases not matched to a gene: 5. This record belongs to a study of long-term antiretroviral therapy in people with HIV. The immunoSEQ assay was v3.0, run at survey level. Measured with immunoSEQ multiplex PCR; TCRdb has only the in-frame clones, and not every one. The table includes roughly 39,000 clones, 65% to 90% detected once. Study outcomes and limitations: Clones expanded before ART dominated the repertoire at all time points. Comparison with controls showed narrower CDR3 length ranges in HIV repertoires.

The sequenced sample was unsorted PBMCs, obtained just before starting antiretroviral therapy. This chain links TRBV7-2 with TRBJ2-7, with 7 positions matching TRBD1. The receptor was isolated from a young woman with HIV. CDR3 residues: CASSADRESYEQYF. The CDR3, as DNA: TGTGCCAGCAGCGCTGACAGGGAATCCTACGAGCAGTACTTC.